The 22 T cell receptor beta chains presented below share a single source sample, sequenced in a study of cytotoxic CD8 clonotypes in ibrutinib-treated CLL. The table came from immunoSEQ multiplex PCR; TCRdb's copy has only in-frame clones and leaves some out. The sample lists about 25,000 clones, 85% occurring once. Sequencing was performed on PBMCs, taken after 24 months of ibrutinib treatment. The receptors were gathered from a human donor with chronic lymphocytic leukemia.

The rearrangement uses TRBV5-1 and TRBJ2-5, with TRBD2 matching 7 bases. Germline trimming cut 2 bases from V and 5 bases from J; bases unmatched to any gene: 3. Germline assignment: CDR1 SGHRS and CDR2 YFSETQ. The CDR3 totals 13 residues. The DNA of the CDR3 is TGCGCCAGCAGCTTCGGGGGGATGGAGACCCAGTACTTC. It yields the protein CASSFGGMETQYF.

The chain is built from TRBV5-8 and TRBJ2-5, with unresolved D. Per germline, CDR1 SGHTS and CDR2 YDEGEE. The CDR3 is 10 amino acids. V lost 2 bases, J lost 4 bases, and 0 bases lay in between. CDR3 sequence: CASSLETQYF. The DNA for the CDR3 is TGTGCCAGCAGCTTAGAGACCCAGTACTTC.

The gene calls are TRBV7-2 and TRBJ1-5; D unclear. CDR3 length: 16 residues. Germline V lookup: CDR1 SGHTA, CDR2 FQGNSA. Trimming removed 5 bases at V and 2 bases at J, with 16 bases between. CDR3 region: CASSQPDLRGNQPQHF. The CDR3 DNA sequence: TGTGCCAGCAGCCAACCCGATTTGAGGGGCAATCAGCCCCAGCATTTT.

The chain joins TRBV7-8 to TRBJ2-7, with 7 positions matching TRBD2. The junction had 5 bases not matched to a gene; V was cut back by 5 bases and J by 4 bases. Germline loops: CDR1 SGHVS, CDR2 FQNEAQ. The CDR3 is made up of 13 amino acids. CDR3 residues: CASSPRGWYEQYF. In DNA, the CDR3 is TGTGCCAGCAGCCCGCGGGGGTGGTACGAGCAGTACTTC.

The chain uses TRBV18 and TRBJ1-6; the D is unclear. The germline V gene encodes CDR1 KGHSH and CDR2 LQKENI. The CDR3 contains 16 residues. Trimming pared 3 bases from V and 5 bases from J, leaving 14 bases between. CDR3 protein: CASSPVGWSDNSPLHF. CDR3 nucleotides: TGTGCCAGCTCACCGGTAGGCTGGTCCGATAATTCACCCCTCCACTTT.

The chain combines TRBV11-3 with TRBJ2-7; 7 bases match TRBD2. This CDR3 has 15 amino acids. Germline V gene data show CDR1 as SGHNT and CDR2 as YENEEA. Losses at the gene ends were 4 bases for V and 5 bases for J; bases not matched to a gene: 11. The CDR3 DNA follows: TGTGCCAGCAGCTCCAGCGGGGCCAATTCCCACGAGCAGTACTTC. Encoded protein: CASSSSGANSHEQYF.

The chain couples TRBV7-9 to TRBJ1-1; D gene unclear. Germline CDR1 SEHNR, CDR2 FQNEAQ (reference sequence). Trimming cost V 3 bases and J 5 bases, with 10 bases left between them. The CDR3 is made up of 13 amino acids. CDR3 loop: CASSFPPGTEAFF. Written as DNA, the CDR3 is TGTGCCAGCAGCTTCCCCCCAGGTACTGAAGCTTTCTTT.

This clone was recorded once. The chain joins TRBV30 to TRBJ2-1; TRBD2 aligns across 8 bases. The CDR3 runs 14 residues. The ends lost 2 bases at V and 8 bases at J; junction bases unmatched: 8. Germline V gene lookup returns CDR1 GTSNPN and CDR2 SVGIG (reference sequence). The DNA for the CDR3 is TGTGCCTGGAGTTCGCAAGCGGGGGCGGATGAGCAGTTCTTC. As protein: CAWSSQAGADEQFF.

J is TRBJ1-1 and V is TRBV6-6; D may be TRBD1 (5 bases). The CDR3 totals 13 residues. Trimming pared 6 bases from V and 8 bases from J, leaving 16 bases between. Germline values: CDR1 MNHNY, CDR2 SVGAGI (reference sequence). The CDR3 here is CASSLGTWEEAFF. The CDR3 DNA is TGTGCCAGCAGCCTGGGGACCTGGGAGGAAGCTTTCTTT.

This clone has only one observation. J is TRBJ1-2 and V is TRBV5-5, with D hard to call. V dropped 4 bases and J dropped 3 bases, with 13 bases sitting between them. The germline V gene has CDR1 SGHKS and CDR2 YYEKEE (reference sequence). The CDR3 runs 14 residues. CDR3 region: CASSPSGVYYGYTF. The CDR3 DNA reads as TGTGCCAGCAGCCCCTCCGGGGTTTACTATGGCTACACCTTC.

This chain links TRBV21-1 with TRBJ1-4. TRBV21-1 counts as a pseudogene. The CDR3 is 15 amino acids. The CDR3 nucleotides read TGTGCCAGCAGCAAAGGGCCGGGGGAGGATGAAAAACTGTTTTTT. Amino acids: CASSKGPGEDEKLFF.

The chain has TRBV7-8 and TRBJ2-3; 9 nucleotides align to TRBD1. Germline V lookup: CDR1 SGHVS, CDR2 FQNEAQ. The CDR3 is made up of 13 amino acids. J was trimmed by 5 bases and V by 7 bases; bases with no gene match: 4. The CDR3 protein is CASTYRGQDTQYF. In DNA, the CDR3 is TGTGCCAGCACCTACAGGGGGCAAGATACGCAGTATTTT. Drawing the rest from reference TRBV7-8 and TRBJ2-3, the complete variable domain is GAGVSQSPRYKVAKRGQDVALRCDPISGHVSLFWYQQALGQGPEFLTYFQNEAQLDKSGLPSDRFFAERPEGSVSTLKIQRTQQEDSAVYLCASTYRGQDTQYFGPGTRLTVL.

This clone was found once. The chain uses TRBV18 and TRBJ2-7, with D unresolved. The V and J ends lost 2 bases and 6 bases respectively, with 11 bases between them. Germline V lookup: CDR1 KGHSH, CDR2 LQKENI. The CDR3 has 13 amino acids. The CDR3: CASSPDEMGEQYF. CDR3 nucleotide sequence: TGTGCCAGCTCACCAGATGAGATGGGCGAGCAGTACTTC.

This clone turned up a few times. DNA of the CDR3: TGTGCCAGCAGCGCCCGGGACAGGAAAAACTACGAGCAGTACTTC. Translation: CASSARDRKNYEQYF. The gene calls are TRBV9 and TRBJ2-7; 8 positions agree with TRBD1. The CDR3 is made up of 15 amino acids. The germline CDR1 and CDR2 sequences are SGDLS and YYNGEE. V shed 3 bases, J shed 3 bases, and the junction held 8 bases outside the gene matches.

CDR3 protein: CASSSKEQGSTEAFF. CDR3 DNA sequence: TGCGCCAGCAGCTCAAAGGAGCAGGGAAGCACTGAAGCTTTCTTT. This chain uses TRBV5-1 with TRBJ1-1, with D possibly matching TRBD1 (5 bases). Germline loops: CDR1 SGHRS, CDR2 YFSETQ. The CDR3 is 15 residues long. Trimming stripped 3 bases from V and 4 bases from J, with 16 bases between.

The genes are TRBV6-6 and TRBJ1-2, with a tentative D call TRBD1 (6 bases). The germline gives CDR1 MNHNY, CDR2 SVGAGI (reference sequence). The germline V and J ends were trimmed by 5 bases and 2 bases, with 15 bases remaining between them. This CDR3 spans 15 amino acids. CDR3 sequence (DNA): TGTGCCAGCAGTCACAGGGTTTTCGGGAACTATGGCTACACCTTC. Translation: CASSHRVFGNYGYTF.

This sequence joins TRBV28 and TRBJ2-7, with D perhaps TRBD2 (7 bases). The CDR3 is 21 residues long. The germline V gene has CDR1 MDHEN and CDR2 SYDVKM. The V end was cut by 2 bases, the J end by 4 bases, with 33 bases between. The CDR3: CASSLMVSLGPLGGDAYEQYF. Written as DNA, the CDR3 is TGTGCCAGCAGTTTAATGGTGTCACTGGGGCCCTTAGGGGGGGACGCGTACGAGCAGTACTTC.

With regard to this clone: Relative to the germline gene, one junction end is altered; a read error may explain this. For the CDR3, the DNA is TGCGCCAGCAGCCACGGGTACGAGCAGTACTTC. As protein: CASSHGYEQYF. The chain combines TRBV7-9 with TRBJ2-7, with no clear D. The V gene's germline CDR1 is SEHNR and CDR2 FQNEAQ (reference sequence). The CDR3 sequence is 11 residues long.

This chain connects TRBV4-1 to TRBJ2-1, with 12 nucleotides matching TRBD2. There are 16 residues in the CDR3. Germline V gene lookup returns CDR1 MGHRA and CDR2 YSYEKL. V gave up 2 bases and J gave up 7 bases; unmatched junction bases: 6. DNA of the CDR3: TGCGCCAGCAGCCAATCGCGCCTAGCGGGGGGGAATGAGCAGTTCTTC. Amino acids: CASSQSRLAGGNEQFF.

In this sample, this clone turned up once. Other DNA variants within this sample encode the same CDR3. This chain joins TRBV19 and TRBJ2-3; possibly TRBD2 for D (5 bases). The CDR3 extends over 14 amino acids. Germline lookup yields CDR1 LNHDA and CDR2 SQIVND (reference sequence). V lost 6 bases and J 3 bases, leaving 13 bases between the germline ends. The CDR3 loop reads CASSSPGSTDTQYF. CDR3 DNA sequence: TGTGCCAGTAGCTCGCCGGGATCGACAGATACGCAGTATTTT.

The chain combines TRBV27 with TRBJ1-2, with D possibly TRBD1 on 6 matching bases. Trimming stripped 10 bases from V and 2 bases from J, with 14 bases between. There are 13 residues in the CDR3. Germline CDR1 MNHEY, CDR2 SMNVEV (reference sequence). CDR3 in amino acids: CATRGGINYGYTF. The CDR3 nucleotides are TGTGCCACCCGGGGGGGCATAAACTATGGCTACACCTTC.

The chain carries TRBV11-2 and TRBJ2-5, with TRBD1 matching 7 bases. This CDR3 has 13 residues. Germline CDR1 is SGHAT and CDR2 is FQNNGV. The J segment lost 8 bases and the V segment lost 3 bases, leaving 6 bases of the junction unmatched. In DNA, the CDR3 is TGTGCCAGCAGCTTTAGGACAGGCGACACCCAGTACTTC. Encoded protein: CASSFRTGDTQYF. The full variable domain, rest sourced from reference TRBV11-2 and TRBJ2-5, is EAGVAQSPRYKIIEKRQSVAFWCNPISGHATLYWYQQILGQGPKLLIQFQNNGVVDDSQLPKDRFSAERLKGVDSTLKIQPAKLEDSAVYLCASSFRTGDTQYFGPGTRLLVL.